Presented here are 23 T cell receptor beta chains from one specimen sequenced in a study of T-cell memory formation after mild COVID-19. TCRdb used MiXCR to reprocess the 5' RACE reads, holding one entry per CDR3 protein. The sample has some 260,000 distinct CDR3 sequences, around 15% seen once. The specimen was PBMCs or a T cell subset sorted from them (not recorded which). Source of these receptors: a man in his late teens or twenties who had mild COVID-19 (a few samples of this study predate the infection). Cell type and time point are not known.

The chain employs TRBV5-6 and TRBJ1-1; possibly TRBD1 for D (5 bases). The germline V gene encodes CDR1 SGHDT and CDR2 YYEEEE. V was pared by 4 bases and J by 9 bases, with 13 bases between. This CDR3 has 12 amino acids. CDR3: CASSPGTAQAFF. CDR3 sequence (DNA): TGTGCCAGCAGCCCTGGGACTGCCCAAGCTTTCTTT.

This clonotype was counted many times. This chain uses TRBV29-1 with TRBJ2-3, with D maybe TRBD1 (5 bases). V dropped 7 bases and J dropped 6 bases, with 14 bases sitting between them. Germline CDR1 SQVTM, CDR2 ANQGSEA. The CDR3 totals 12 residues. The CDR3 here is CSASWGPDTQYF. The CDR3 coding sequence is TGCAGCGCCAGCTGGGGCCCCGATACGCAGTATTTT.

This clonotype was observed a few times. The CDR3 here is CASGVSQQYF. In DNA, the CDR3 is TGTGCCAGCGGAGTGAGCCAGCAGTACTTC. This chain links TRBV6-5 with TRBJ2-7; D is ambiguous. Trimming removed 8 bases at V and 8 bases at J, with 10 bases between. Germline CDR1 and CDR2: MNHEY and SVGAGI. This CDR3 contains 10 residues.

The chain uses TRBV18 and TRBJ2-5, with 9 positions matching TRBD2. The CDR3 runs to 17 residues. Losses at the gene ends were 1 base for V and 4 bases for J; bases not matched to a gene: 10. Per germline, CDR1 KGHSH and CDR2 LQKENI. The CDR3 DNA sequence: TGTGCCAGCTCACCACTTTCTTCAGCGGGGGGAGGAGAGACCCAGTACTTC. This translates into CASSPLSSAGGGETQYF.

This chain joins TRBV6-6 and TRBJ2-7; TRBD2 agrees at 7 bases. The CDR3 is 15 residues long. With V trimmed by 5 bases and J by 4 bases, 11 bases remained unmatched. Germline loops: CDR1 MNHNY, CDR2 SVGAGI (reference sequence). The CDR3 spells CASSPLGGGLYEQYF. DNA of the CDR3: TGTGCCAGCAGTCCGTTGGGCGGGGGTCTATACGAGCAGTACTTC.

The J gene is TRBJ2-5, the V gene TRBV7-2; D not resolved. The germline V gene encodes CDR1 SGHTA and CDR2 FQGNSA. The V end lost 4 bases, the J end lost 1 base, and 4 bases lay between the germline ends. CDR3 size: 12 residues. CDR3 in amino acids: CASSSIQETQYF. DNA of the CDR3: TGTGCCAGCAGCTCCATCCAAGAGACCCAGTACTTC.

There are a few counts of this clonotype. The chain links TRBV12-5 to TRBJ1-2, with TRBD1 identical over 8 bases. The CDR3 runs to 13 residues. Trimming at V came to 7 bases and at J to 4 bases, leaving 5 bases not matched to a gene. Germline loops: CDR1 LGHNT, CDR2 FRNRAP. The CDR3 loop is CASARGQGYGYTF. In DNA, the CDR3 is TGTGCTAGTGCCCGAGGACAGGGCTATGGCTACACCTTC.

This clonotype came up once. This chain joins TRBV2 and TRBJ2-1; TRBD1 might be the D (6 bases). The CDR3 is made up of 15 amino acids. CDR1 SNHLY and CDR2 FYNNEI come from the germline V gene. The germline V and J ends were trimmed by 2 bases and 9 bases, with 17 bases remaining between them. The CDR3 DNA reads as TGTGCCAGCAGTGAAATTGGGCCAGCAGGGGCTGAGCAGTTCTTC. Amino acid sequence: CASSEIGPAGAEQFF.

This clonotype was found a few times. The CDR3 DNA follows: TGTGCCAGCAGCGTAGGGACTCGTTCCTACAATGAGCAGTTCTTC. Its translation: CASSVGTRSYNEQFF. This chain connects TRBV9 to TRBJ2-1, with D tentatively TRBD2 (5 bases). V shed 0 bases and J shed 1 base, with 8 bases lying between them. CDR1 and CDR2 from the germline V gene are SGDLS and YYNGEE. The CDR3 extends over 15 amino acids.

V gene TRBV20-1 combines with J gene TRBJ2-3; D is unclear. Trimming left V 6 bases short and J 5 bases short, with 12 bases between. This CDR3 is built from 12 residues. Looked up from germline, CDR1 is DFQATT and CDR2 is SNEGSKA (reference sequence). CDR3 sequence reads: CSALMAGDTQYF. The CDR3, as DNA: TGCAGTGCGTTAATGGCTGGAGATACGCAGTATTTT.

This clonotype was counted ten times or more. The V call is TRBV7-9, the J call TRBJ1-5; D may be TRBD1 (6 bases). CDR1 SEHNR and CDR2 FQNEAQ come from the germline V gene (reference sequence). The germline V and J ends were trimmed by 4 bases and 4 bases, with 23 bases remaining between them. CDR3 length: 18 amino acids. CDR3: CASSSDPGALGRNQPQHF. DNA for the CDR3: TGTGCCAGCAGCTCCGATCCGGGGGCGCTTGGAAGGAATCAGCCCCAGCATTTT. Combining the CDR3 with reference TRBV7-9 and TRBJ1-5 gives the whole variable domain DTGVSQNPRHKITKRGQNVTFRCDPISEHNRLYWYRQTLGQGPEFLTYFQNEAQLEKSRLLSDRFSAERPKGSFSTLEIQRTEQGDSAMYLCASSSDPGALGRNQPQHFGDGTRLSIL.

Here the CDR3 reads CASRPTLAVPYEQYF. The CDR3 nucleotides are TGTGCCAGCAGACCTACACTAGCGGTCCCGTACGAGCAGTACTTC. This rearrangement joins TRBV27 to TRBJ2-7; TRBD2 matches at 8 bases. The CDR3 spans 15 residues. Germline V gene lookup returns CDR1 MNHEY and CDR2 SMNVEV (reference sequence). Trimming at V came to 6 bases and at J to 4 bases, leaving 11 bases not matched to a gene.

The chain carries TRBV4-1 and TRBJ2-1; the match to TRBD2 covers 11 bases. Germline lookup yields CDR1 MGHRA and CDR2 YSYEKL. J gave up 9 bases and V 4 bases, and 14 bases lay outside the gene matches. CDR3 length equals 17 residues. CDR3 loop: CASSRTHSGGAYGEQFF. CDR3 nucleotide sequence: TGCGCCAGCAGCCGTACCCATAGCGGGGGGGCTTATGGTGAGCAGTTCTTC.

The J gene is TRBJ2-7, the V gene TRBV4-3; D not certain. Trimming stripped 0 bases from V and 4 bases from J, with 16 bases between. Germline CDR1 is LGHNA and CDR2 is YSLEER. The CDR3 loop spans 16 amino acids. CDR3: CASSQDHGVLTYEQYF. CDR3 bases: TGCGCCAGCAGCCAAGATCATGGCGTCCTCACATACGAGCAGTACTTC.

The CDR3 spells CASSKVGRWVGEQYV. The CDR3 DNA sequence: TGTGCCAGCAGCAAAGTCGGACGGTGGGTTGGCGAGCAGTACGTC. This chain uses TRBV21-1 with TRBJ2-7. TRBV21-1 is classified as a pseudogene. The CDR3 contains 15 residues.

The genes are TRBV5-1 and TRBJ2-7; 9 bases are a match to TRBD2. CDR1 and CDR2 from the germline V gene are SGHRS and YFSETQ. Trimming at V came to 4 bases and at J to 3 bases, leaving 8 bases not matched to a gene. There are 15 residues in the CDR3. CDR3 region: CASSPPERGVYEQYF. CDR3 DNA sequence: TGCGCCAGCAGCCCGCCCGAGCGGGGGGTCTACGAGCAGTACTTC.

In this sample, this clonotype turned up a few times. V is TRBV5-8 and J is TRBJ2-1; tentative D call: TRBD2 (5 bases). Per the germline V gene, CDR1 is SGHTS and CDR2 is YDEGEE. There are 12 residues in the CDR3. V was pared by 7 bases and J by 7 bases, with 12 bases between. The CDR3 sequence is CASGHRRNEQFF. CDR3 coding DNA: TGTGCCAGCGGGCACCGGAGGAATGAGCAGTTCTTC.

This clonotype was seen a few times. V and J are TRBV7-2 and TRBJ1-4, with D hard to call. V was cut by 2 bases and J by 4 bases, with 2 bases left in between. Germline lookup yields CDR1 SGHTA and CDR2 FQGNSA. CDR3 size: 12 residues. The DNA for the CDR3 is TGTGCCAGCAGCTTAAATAATGAAAAACTGTTTTTT. Translating it yields CASSLNNEKLFF.

This clonotype was counted between two and nine times. The chain recombines TRBV20-1 with TRBJ2-1, with 9 bases that match TRBD2. The CDR3 contains 14 residues. Germline values: CDR1 DFQATT, CDR2 SNEGSKA (reference sequence). The junction had 9 bases not matched to a gene; V was cut back by 6 bases and J by 6 bases. The DNA of the CDR3 is TGCAGTGCGCCCCGAAGACTAGCGGTCAATGAGCAGTTCTTC. Encoded protein: CSAPRRLAVNEQFF.

This clonotype has only a few counts. Compared with germline, one end of the junction differs, possibly owing to a read error. V usage is TRBV4-1 and J usage is TRBJ2-7; a possible D gene is TRBD1 (6 bases). Germline CDR1 reads MGHRA; CDR2 reads YSYEKL. This CDR3 region has 12 residues. CDR3 residues: CASSQLGQTRHF. The CDR3 region has the DNA TGCGCCAGCAGCCAATTAGGACAGACCCGACACTTC.

A few counts support this clonotype. This chain links TRBV20-1 with TRBJ2-7; 8 nucleotides match TRBD1. Germline V CDR1 and CDR2: DFQATT, SNEGSKA (reference sequence). CDR3 length: 15 residues. With V trimmed by 7 bases and J by 3 bases, 14 bases remained unmatched. The CDR3 DNA is TGCAGTGTTGGACAGGGTCAGAAAGGTGACTACGAGCAGTACTTC. It codes for CSVGQGQKGDYEQYF.

This clonotype was detected a few times. The chain recombines TRBV12-3 or TRBV12-4 with TRBJ2-7, with TRBD2 identical over 7 bases. The CDR3 loop spans 15 amino acids. The V and J ends lost 5 bases and 2 bases, in that order; junction bases with no gene match: 9. CDR3 DNA: TGTGCCAGCAGTCCCGGGGGGTTCAAGCCCTACGAGCAGTACGTC. This gives the protein CASSPGGFKPYEQYV.

The rearrangement uses TRBV7-2 and TRBJ2-7; D is unclear. Looked up from germline, CDR1 is SGHTA and CDR2 is FQGNSA. The V gene lost 0 bases and the J gene lost 3 bases, with 12 bases spanning the gap. This CDR3 is built from 15 residues. CDR3 amino acids: CASSLAPGQSYEQYV. CDR3 DNA sequence: TGTGCCAGCAGCTTAGCCCCCGGCCAGAGCTACGAGCAGTACGTC.